A selection of T cell receptor beta chains follows, all from one sample in a study of blood T cell repertoires in COVID-19. Sequencing was performed with immunoSEQ multiplex PCR; in TCRdb, only in-frame clones are kept and a portion is missing. The table shows 250,000 to 400,000 clones, with 88% occurring only once. What was sequenced was peripheral blood. Source of these receptors: a woman aged 30 to 39 with COVID-19, enrolled during active disease. Each CDR3 is given with its conserved first and last residue. The D gene is left open where the match is weak. Not all rows give a size; the values are once, few, many and, for expanded clones, a class.

>.|TRBJ2-6|.|TRBV11-3
TGTGCCAGCAGCTTAGGAGTCGCTAACTCTGGGGCCAACGTCCTGACTTTC
CASSLGVANSGANVLTF
>.|TRBJ1-2|.|TRBV6-5
TGTGCCAGCAGTTACTCGGGGGCCCTAGGGAACGGGGGCTACACCTTC
CASSYSGALGNGGYTF
>.|TRBJ2-1|.|TRBV13
TGTGCCAGCAGCTTAGATAGCGGTTGGCAAACTGAGCAGTTCTTC
CASSLDSGWQTEQFF
>.|TRBJ2-5|TRBD1|TRBV6-6
TGTGCCAGCAGTTCGACAGGGGGCTTTCAAGAGACCCAGTACTTC
CASSSTGGFQETQYF
>.|TRBJ1-6|.|TRBV7-8
TGTGCCAGCACCACAGGCACCGCAGTGGATTCACCCCTCCACTTT
CASTTGTAVDSPLHF
>.|TRBJ1-2|TRBD1|TRBV24-1
TGTGCCACCTCCGGACAGGGGTCACCCTTCAACTATGGCTACACCTTC
CATSGQGSPFNYGYTF
>.|TRBJ2-5|.|TRBV5-4
TGTGCCAGCAGCTTGGGATCGGGGGAGACCCAGTACTTC
CASSLGSGETQYF
>once|TRBJ1-1|.|TRBV2
TGTGCCAGCAGTGACCCCGCAGGCATGAACACTGAAGCTTTCTTT
CASSDPAGMNTEAFF
>.|TRBJ1-5|.|TRBV10-1
TGCGCCAGCAGTTACACCCGGGTTTTCGAGCGGATGGGCAATCAGCCCCAGCATTTT
CASSYTRVFERMGNQPQHF
>.|TRBJ2-1|.|TRBV12-2
TGTGCAAGTCGCTTAGCGGCAACTAGCGGGGGGACTCCACTGAGCTCCTACAATGAGCAGTTCTTC
CASRLAATSGGTPLSSYNEQFF
>.|TRBJ2-3|TRBD2|TRBV9
TGTGCCAGCAGCGTAACTAGCGAGTCGACGCAGTATTTT
CASSVTSESTQYF
>.|TRBJ2-2|.|TRBV7-2
TGTGCCAGCAGCTTAGTGGGGCGCGGCACCGGGGAGCTGTTTTTT
CASSLVGRGTGELFF
>.|TRBJ2-5|.|TRBV5-6
TGTGCCAGCAGCTCGAGAGAGACCCAGTACTTC
CASSSRETQYF
>.|TRBJ1-1|.|TRBV5-1
TGCGCCAGCAGCTTGAGGCAGGGGTCGAACACTGAAGCTTTCTTT
CASSLRQGSNTEAFF
>.|TRBJ2-7|.|TRBV5-6
TGTGCCAGCAGCTTGTTCGATAGACTTGTGTTCGAGCAGTACTTC
CASSLFDRLVFEQYF
>.|TRBJ2-7|TRBD1|TRBV27
TGTGCCAGCAGACCCGGGACAGGAGACGAGCAGTACTTC
CASRPGTGDEQYF
>.|TRBJ1-3|TRBD1|TRBV18
TGTGCCAGCTCACCGGACAGGGCTGGAAACACCATATATTTT
CASSPDRAGNTIYF
>.|TRBJ1-6|TRBD1|TRBV2
TGTGCCAGCAGAACAGGGGGCGTGAATTCACCCCTCCACTTT
CASRTGGVNSPLHF
>.|TRBJ2-1|.|TRBV19
TGTGCCAGTAGGGGGGGGCTGGATGAGCAGTTCTTC
CASRGGLDEQFF
>.|TRBJ1-2|.|TRBV6-5
TGTGCCAGTAAATACCAGGGGTACTATGGCTACACCTTC
CASKYQGYYGYTF
>once|TRBJ2-3|TRBD1|TRBV24-1
TGTGCCACGACCCAGGGGGCTACAGATACGCAGTATTTT
CATTQGATDTQYF
>.|TRBJ1-5|.|TRBV7-6
TGTGCCAGCAGCGCACAGGGAAATAGCAATCAGCCCCAGCATTTT
CASSAQGNSNQPQHF
>.|TRBJ1-4|.|TRBV18
TGTGCCAGCTCACCGTCGAGGCCTGGGGCGCAGGGAGAAAAACTGTTTTTT
CASSPSRPGAQGEKLFF
>.|TRBJ2-1|.|TRBV7-2
TGTGCCAGCAGCCTCGGTCATGGGGGGAGGAATTATGAGCAGTTCTTC
CASSLGHGGRNYEQFF
>.|TRBJ2-3|TRBD2|TRBV5-1
TGCGCCAGCAGTTCGCGGACTAGCGGGGGAGTTAGCACAGATACGCAGTATTTT
CASSSRTSGGVSTDTQYF
>.|TRBJ1-5|.|TRBV6-5
TGTGCCAGCACCGAGGAAAGCCGTCAGCCCCAGCATTTT
CASTEESRQPQHF
>.|TRBJ1-5|.|TRBV10-1
TGCGCCAGCAGTGCAACGGACTATCGGCCCCAGCATTTT
CASSATDYRPQHF
>.|TRBJ2-7|TRBD2|TRBV7-2
TGTGCCAGCAGCGGCGGGGGGGGCTCCTACGAGCAGTACTTC
CASSGGGGSYEQYF
>.|TRBJ2-6|.|TRBV6-5
TGTGCCAGCAGTTACTCCCAGTCTGGGGCCAACGTCCTGACTTTC
CASSYSQSGANVLTF
>.|TRBJ2-3|TRBD2|TRBV11-3
TGTGCCAGCAGGGGACTAGGGCCAGATACGCAGTATTTT
CASRGLGPDTQYF
>.|TRBJ1-4|.|TRBV19
TGTGCCAGTAAGTTCAGGGACTTACTGAATGAAAAACTGTTTTTT
CASKFRDLLNEKLFF
>.|TRBJ1-5|.|TRBV19
TGTGCCAGTATGCAGGGTGGCAATCAGCCCCAGCATTTT
CASMQGGNQPQHF
>.|TRBJ2-2|.|TRBV3-1/TRBV3-2
TGTGCCAGCAGCCAAGGGGGGGGCGGCACCGGGGAGCTGTTTTTT
CASSQGGGGTGELFF
>.|TRBJ1-6|.|TRBV6-6
TGTGCCAGCAGTTACGTCGTTGTCTCCTATAATTCACCCCTCCACTTT
CASSYVVVSYNSPLHF
>.|TRBJ2-1|TRBD1|TRBV20-1
TGCAGTGCTTCCGAGGGGGCCGAGCAGTTCTTC
CSASEGAEQFF
>.|TRBJ1-3|.|TRBV12-3/TRBV12-4
TGTGCCAGCACAACAAGTAATAGAAACACCATATATTTT
CASTTSNRNTIYF
>.|TRBJ1-5|.|TRBV4-1
TGCGCCAGCAGCCTCACCGGACTGAGTGGGAATCAGCCCCAGCATTTT
CASSLTGLSGNQPQHF
>.|TRBJ2-7|TRBD1|TRBV11-2
TGTGCCAGCAAAGACCCGGGACAGGGAGGCGAGCAGTACTTC
CASKDPGQGGEQYF
>.|TRBJ2-7|.|TRBV11-2
TGTGCCAGCAGCTTAGCTTTTGAGGTAGGCGAGCAGTACTTC
CASSLAFEVGEQYF
>.|TRBJ1-2|.|TRBV18
TGTGCCAGCTCACCTGGGCAGATTAACTATGGCTACACCTTC
CASSPGQINYGYTF
>.|TRBJ1-1|.|TRBV6-5
TGTGCCAGCAGCCCGGGGGGGGCTGGGGATGAAGCTTTCTTT
CASSPGGAGDEAFF
>.|TRBJ1-2|.|TRBV9
TGTGCCAGCAGCGGGGGAGGTGGCTACACCTTC
CASSGGGGYTF
>.|TRBJ1-3|.|TRBV9
TGTGCCAGCAGCGTAGAGGGCAGGGTGGATGGAAACACCATATATTTT
CASSVEGRVDGNTIYF
>.|TRBJ1-5|.|TRBV7-9
TGTGCCAGCCGAGGAACCGGAAGCAATCAGCCCCAGCATTTT
CASRGTGSNQPQHF
>.|TRBJ2-2|.|TRBV11-3
TGTGCCAGCAGCGTAAGACAGGCCCGCCTCACCGGGGAGCTGTTTTTT
CASSVRQARLTGELFF
>.|TRBJ2-3|TRBD2|TRBV6-2/TRBV6-3
TGTGCCAGCAGTTACGGACTAGCTAGGGATACGCAGTATTTT
CASSYGLARDTQYF
>few|TRBJ1-5|.|TRBV7-9
TGTGCCAGCAGCTTAAACGGTCAGCCCCAGCATTTT
CASSLNGQPQHF
>.|TRBJ2-3|.|TRBV18
TGTGCCAGCTCACCAAGGGGGTCCGCAGATACGCAGTATTTT
CASSPRGSADTQYF
>once|TRBJ2-2|.|TRBV7-2
TGTGCCAGCAGCGGTGCGAGGACCGGGGAGCTGTTTTTT
CASSGARTGELFF
>.|TRBJ1-2|.|TRBV5-6
TGTGCCAGCAGCTTGGTTTCAGGGTATGGCTACACCTTC
CASSLVSGYGYTF
>.|TRBJ1-2|.|TRBV6-1
TGTGCCAGCAGTGAAACAGGAACTAACTATGGCTACACCTTC
CASSETGTNYGYTF
>once|TRBJ1-1|.|TRBV20-1
TGCAGTGCTAGGGAGAGCACTGAAGCTTTCTTT
CSARESTEAFF
>.|TRBJ1-6|.|TRBV4-1
TGCGCCAGCAGCCAAGATTGGCGGGAACGAAATAATTCACCCCTCCACTTT
CASSQDWRERNNSPLHF
>.|TRBJ1-1|.|TRBV30
TGTGCCTGGAGCCGCACTGAAGCTTTCTTT
CAWSRTEAFF
>.|TRBJ1-3|.|TRBV4-1
TGCGCCAGCAGCCCGGGACCAGGGGCCTCTGGAAACACCATATATTTT
CASSPGPGASGNTIYF
>.|TRBJ2-3|TRBD2|TRBV7-6
TGTGCCAGCAGCTTAGCCCCTAGCGGGGGGTACACAGATACGCAGTATTTT
CASSLAPSGGYTDTQYF
>.|TRBJ2-3|TRBD2|TRBV13
TGTGCCAGCAGCTGGCGGGGGGCTCATCCCACAGATACGCAGTATTTT
CASSWRGAHPTDTQYF